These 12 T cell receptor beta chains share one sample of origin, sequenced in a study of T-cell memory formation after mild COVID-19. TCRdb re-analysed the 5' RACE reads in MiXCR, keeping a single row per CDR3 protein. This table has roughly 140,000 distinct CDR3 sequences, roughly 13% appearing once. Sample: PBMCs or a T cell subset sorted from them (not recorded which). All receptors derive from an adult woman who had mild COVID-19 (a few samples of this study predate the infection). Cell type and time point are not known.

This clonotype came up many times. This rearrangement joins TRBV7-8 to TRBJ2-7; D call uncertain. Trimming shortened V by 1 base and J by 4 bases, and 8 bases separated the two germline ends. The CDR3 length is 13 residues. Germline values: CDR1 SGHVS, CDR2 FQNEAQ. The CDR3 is CASSLEDLYEQYF. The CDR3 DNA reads TGTGCCAGCAGCTTAGAGGATTTATACGAGCAGTACTTC. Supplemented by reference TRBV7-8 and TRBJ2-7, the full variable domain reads GAGVSQSPRYKVAKRGQDVALRCDPISGHVSLFWYQQALGQGPEFLTYFQNEAQLDKSGLPSDRFFAERPEGSVSTLKIQRTQQEDSAVYLCASSLEDLYEQYFGPGTRLTVT.

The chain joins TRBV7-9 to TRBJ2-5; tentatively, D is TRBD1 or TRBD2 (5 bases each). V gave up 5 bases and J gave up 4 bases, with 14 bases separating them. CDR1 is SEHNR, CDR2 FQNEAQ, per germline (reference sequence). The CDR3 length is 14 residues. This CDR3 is CASSRERDRETQYF. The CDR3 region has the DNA TGTGCCAGCAGCCGAGAGAGGGACCGAGAGACCCAGTACTTC.

CDR3 DNA: TGCGCCAGCAGCCCAGCAAGGTACACTGAAGCTTTCTTT. It translates to CASSPARYTEAFF. The chain recombines TRBV5-1 with TRBJ1-1; no clear D. Germline V gene sequence: CDR1 SGHRS, CDR2 YFSETQ. V gave up 4 bases and J gave up 3 bases, with 10 bases separating them. CDR3 length: 13 residues.

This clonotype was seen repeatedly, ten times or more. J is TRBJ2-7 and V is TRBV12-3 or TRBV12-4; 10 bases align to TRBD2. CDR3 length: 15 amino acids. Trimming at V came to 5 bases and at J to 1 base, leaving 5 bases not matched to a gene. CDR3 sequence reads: CASSPSGGGSYEQYF. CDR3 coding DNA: TGTGCCAGCAGTCCTAGCGGGGGAGGATCCTACGAGCAGTACTTC.

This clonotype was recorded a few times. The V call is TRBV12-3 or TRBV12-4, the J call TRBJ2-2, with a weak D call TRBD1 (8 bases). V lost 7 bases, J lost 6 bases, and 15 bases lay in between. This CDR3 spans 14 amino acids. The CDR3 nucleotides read TGTGCCAGCAACTCAGCGGGACAGGCCGGGGAGCTGTTTTTT. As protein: CASNSAGQAGELFF.

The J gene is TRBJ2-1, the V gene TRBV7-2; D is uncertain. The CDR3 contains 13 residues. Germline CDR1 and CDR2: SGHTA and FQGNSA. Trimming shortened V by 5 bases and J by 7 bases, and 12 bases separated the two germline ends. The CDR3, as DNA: TGTGCCAGCAGCCATGGAATTTCGAATGAGCAGTTCTTC. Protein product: CASSHGISNEQFF.

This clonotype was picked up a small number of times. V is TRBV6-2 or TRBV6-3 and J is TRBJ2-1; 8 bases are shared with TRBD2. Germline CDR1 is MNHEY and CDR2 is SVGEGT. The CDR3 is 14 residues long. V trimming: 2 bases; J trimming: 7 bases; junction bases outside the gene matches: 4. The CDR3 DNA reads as TGTGCCAGCAGTTACGGGACTAGACAGAATGAGCAGTTCTTC. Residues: CASSYGTRQNEQFF.

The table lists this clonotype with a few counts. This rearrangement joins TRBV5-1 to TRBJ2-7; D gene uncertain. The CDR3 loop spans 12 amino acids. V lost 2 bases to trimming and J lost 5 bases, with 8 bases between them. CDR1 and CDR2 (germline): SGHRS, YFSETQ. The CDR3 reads CASSLSSDEQYF. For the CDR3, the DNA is TGCGCCAGCAGCTTAAGTTCGGACGAGCAGTACTTC.

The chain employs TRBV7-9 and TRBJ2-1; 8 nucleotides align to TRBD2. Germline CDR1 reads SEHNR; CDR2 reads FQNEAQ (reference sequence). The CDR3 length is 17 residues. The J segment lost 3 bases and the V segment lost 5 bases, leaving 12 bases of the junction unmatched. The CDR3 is CASSPQLIAGLYNEQFF. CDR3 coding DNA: TGTGCCAGCAGCCCTCAACTGATAGCGGGACTCTACAATGAGCAGTTCTTC.

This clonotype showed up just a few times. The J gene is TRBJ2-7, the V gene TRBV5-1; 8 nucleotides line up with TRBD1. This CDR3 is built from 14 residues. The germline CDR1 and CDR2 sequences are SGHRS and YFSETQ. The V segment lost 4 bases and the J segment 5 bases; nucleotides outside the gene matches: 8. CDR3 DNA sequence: TGCGCCAGCAGCCGCGGGACAGGATTGGACGAGCAGTACTTC. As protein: CASSRGTGLDEQYF.

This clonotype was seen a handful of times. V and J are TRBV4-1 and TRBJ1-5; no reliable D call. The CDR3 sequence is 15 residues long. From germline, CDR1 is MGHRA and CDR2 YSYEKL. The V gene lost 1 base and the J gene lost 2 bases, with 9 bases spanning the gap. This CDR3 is CASSQVSGGNQPQHF. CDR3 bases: TGCGCCAGCAGCCAAGTGTCGGGCGGCAATCAGCCCCAGCATTTT.

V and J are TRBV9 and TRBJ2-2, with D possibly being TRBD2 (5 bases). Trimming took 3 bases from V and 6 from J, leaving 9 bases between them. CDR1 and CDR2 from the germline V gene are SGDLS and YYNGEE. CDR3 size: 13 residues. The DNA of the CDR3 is TGTGCCAGCAGCGCAACTAGTCCCGGGGAGCTGTTTTTT. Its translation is CASSATSPGELFF. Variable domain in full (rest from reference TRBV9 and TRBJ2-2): DSGVTQTPKHLITATGQRVTLRCSPRSGDLSVYWYQQSLDQGLQFLIQYYNGEERAKGNILERFSAQQFPDLHSELNLSSLELGDSALYFCASSATSPGELFFGEGSRLTVL.